The rows below give T cell receptor beta chains drawn from one sample of a study of response to subunit inactivated influenza vaccine. MiXCR, applied by TCRdb to the RT-PCR reads, yields one record per CDR3 protein. The profile shows around 490,000 distinct CDR3 sequences, less than 8% of them singletons. The sample consisted of PBMCs from blood, taken roughly 24 months after vaccination. The receptors were gathered from a man between 50 and 75 years old who received an inactivated influenza vaccine. The CDR3 runs from the conserved cysteine through the conserved F or W. The order of the fields is V gene, clone size, D gene, J gene, CDR3 length, CDR3 protein, CDR3 DNA. D genes are given only for firm matches. Not all rows give a size; the values are once, few, many and, for expanded clones, a class.

TRBV5-1	few	-	TRBJ2-4	14	CASSWDAAKNIQYF	TGCGCCAGCAGCTGGGATGCAGCCAAAAACATTCAGTACTTC
TRBV27	few	-	TRBJ2-2	14	CASSLHYSTGELFF	TGTGCCAGCAGTTTGCACTATTCTACCGGGGAGCTGTTTTTT
TRBV4-2	few	-	TRBJ1-5	16	CASSQDGAGGNQPQHF	TGTGCCAGCAGCCAAGATGGAGCAGGTGGCAATCAGCCCCAGCATTTT
TRBV20-1	-	-	TRBJ1-5	13	CSALDGANQPQHF	TGCAGTGCCTTAGATGGGGCCAATCAGCCCCAGCATTTT
TRBV6-2/TRBV6-3	many	-	TRBJ2-7	15	CASRQRGTPNYEQYF	TGTGCCAGCAGACAACGCGGGACACCTAACTACGAGCAGTACTTC
TRBV6-2/TRBV6-3	few	TRBD2	TRBJ2-3	19	CASSYSSGIGRDLTDTQYF	TGTGCCAGCAGTTACTCGAGCGGGATCGGGCGGGATTTAACTGATACGCAGTATTTT
TRBV12-3/TRBV12-4	many	-	TRBJ2-2	13	CATSVGNPGELFF	TGTGCCACCAGCGTGGGGAATCCCGGGGAGCTGTTTTTT
TRBV5-5	-	TRBD1	TRBJ1-5	14	CASSFRGQGEAQHF	TGTGCCAGCAGCTTTCGGGGACAGGGGGAAGCCCAGCATTTT
TRBV20-1	-	-	TRBJ2-7	14	CSARDQGDDYEQYF	TGCAGTGCTAGAGATCAGGGAGATGACTACGAGCAGTACTTC
TRBV4-3	-	TRBD1	TRBJ2-7	15	CASSQDLGQGSEQYF	TGCGCCAGCAGCCAAGATCTCGGACAGGGGAGCGAGCAGTACTTC
TRBV10-3	few	-	TRBJ2-3	15	CAISESGRGTDTQYF	TGTGCCATCAGTGAAAGCGGAAGGGGGACAGATACGCAGTATTTT
TRBV12-3/TRBV12-4	-	TRBD1	TRBJ2-5	15	CASSSHDRAQETQYF	TGTGCCAGCAGTTCTCATGACAGGGCCCAAGAGACCCAGTACTTC
TRBV19	few	TRBD2	TRBJ2-2	16	CASSKTSGGHTGELFF	TGTGCCAGTAGTAAGACTAGCGGGGGCCACACCGGGGAGCTGTTTTTT
TRBV9	-	-	TRBJ2-3	18	CASSVVNRAQKGTDTQYF	TGTGCCAGCAGCGTAGTTAACCGGGCTCAAAAGGGGACAGATACGCAGTATTTT
TRBV7-9	few	-	TRBJ2-6	17	CASSPQKLISGANVLTF	TGTGCCAGCAGCCCACAAAAGTTAATCTCTGGGGCCAACGTCCTGACTTTC
TRBV7-8	-	-	TRBJ2-2	15	CASSLNLMATGELFF	TGTGCCAGCAGCTTAAACTTGATGGCAACCGGGGAGCTGTTTTTT
TRBV6-1	-	-	TRBJ1-2	14	CASSESAGAYGYTF	TGTGCCAGCAGTGAATCGGCAGGGGCCTATGGCTACACCTTC
TRBV24-1	many	-	TRBJ2-5	14	CATSDPTFQETQYF	TGTGCCACCAGTGATCCGACATTCCAAGAGACCCAGTACTTC
TRBV11-2	few	-	TRBJ2-7	16	CASSSQTLSRAYEQYF	TGTGCCAGCAGCTCACAGACCCTTTCCAGAGCCTACGAGCAGTACTTC
TRBV20-1	few	-	TRBJ2-7	14	CSASGQGATYEQYF	TGCAGTGCTAGTGGGCAGGGAGCCACCTACGAGCAGTACTTC
TRBV12-3/TRBV12-4	many	-	TRBJ1-4	15	CASSVGGATNEKLFF	TGTGCCAGCAGTGTCGGAGGGGCAACTAATGAAAAACTGTTTTTT
TRBV5-1	many	TRBD2	TRBJ2-1	15	CASSETSGSNNEQFF	TGCGCCAGCAGCGAAACTAGCGGGAGTAACAATGAGCAGTTCTTC
TRBV27	-	-	TRBJ2-7	14	CASSLSGRGHEQYF	TGTGCCAGCAGTTTATCGGGCAGGGGCCACGAGCAGTACTTC
TRBV6-5	few	-	TRBJ2-2	18	CASSYGPSWGPNTGELFF	TGTGCCAGCAGTTACGGGCCCTCATGGGGGCCGAACACCGGGGAGCTGTTTTTT
TRBV9	-	-	TRBJ2-7	15	CASSVGRDTSYEQYF	TGTGCCAGCAGCGTAGGGAGAGATACTTCCTACGAGCAGTACTTC